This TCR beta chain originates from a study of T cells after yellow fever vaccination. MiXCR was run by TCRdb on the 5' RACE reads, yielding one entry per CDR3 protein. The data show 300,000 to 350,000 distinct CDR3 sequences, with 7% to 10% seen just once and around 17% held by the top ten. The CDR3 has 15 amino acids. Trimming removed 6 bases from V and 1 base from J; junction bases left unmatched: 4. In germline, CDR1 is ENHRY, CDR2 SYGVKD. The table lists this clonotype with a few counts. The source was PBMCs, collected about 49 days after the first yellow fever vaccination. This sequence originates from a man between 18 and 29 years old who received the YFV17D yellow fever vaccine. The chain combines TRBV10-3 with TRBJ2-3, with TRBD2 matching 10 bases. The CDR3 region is CAISQRGGGTDTQYF. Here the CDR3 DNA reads TGTGCCATCAGCCAGCGGGGGGGAGGCACAGATACGCAGTATTTT.